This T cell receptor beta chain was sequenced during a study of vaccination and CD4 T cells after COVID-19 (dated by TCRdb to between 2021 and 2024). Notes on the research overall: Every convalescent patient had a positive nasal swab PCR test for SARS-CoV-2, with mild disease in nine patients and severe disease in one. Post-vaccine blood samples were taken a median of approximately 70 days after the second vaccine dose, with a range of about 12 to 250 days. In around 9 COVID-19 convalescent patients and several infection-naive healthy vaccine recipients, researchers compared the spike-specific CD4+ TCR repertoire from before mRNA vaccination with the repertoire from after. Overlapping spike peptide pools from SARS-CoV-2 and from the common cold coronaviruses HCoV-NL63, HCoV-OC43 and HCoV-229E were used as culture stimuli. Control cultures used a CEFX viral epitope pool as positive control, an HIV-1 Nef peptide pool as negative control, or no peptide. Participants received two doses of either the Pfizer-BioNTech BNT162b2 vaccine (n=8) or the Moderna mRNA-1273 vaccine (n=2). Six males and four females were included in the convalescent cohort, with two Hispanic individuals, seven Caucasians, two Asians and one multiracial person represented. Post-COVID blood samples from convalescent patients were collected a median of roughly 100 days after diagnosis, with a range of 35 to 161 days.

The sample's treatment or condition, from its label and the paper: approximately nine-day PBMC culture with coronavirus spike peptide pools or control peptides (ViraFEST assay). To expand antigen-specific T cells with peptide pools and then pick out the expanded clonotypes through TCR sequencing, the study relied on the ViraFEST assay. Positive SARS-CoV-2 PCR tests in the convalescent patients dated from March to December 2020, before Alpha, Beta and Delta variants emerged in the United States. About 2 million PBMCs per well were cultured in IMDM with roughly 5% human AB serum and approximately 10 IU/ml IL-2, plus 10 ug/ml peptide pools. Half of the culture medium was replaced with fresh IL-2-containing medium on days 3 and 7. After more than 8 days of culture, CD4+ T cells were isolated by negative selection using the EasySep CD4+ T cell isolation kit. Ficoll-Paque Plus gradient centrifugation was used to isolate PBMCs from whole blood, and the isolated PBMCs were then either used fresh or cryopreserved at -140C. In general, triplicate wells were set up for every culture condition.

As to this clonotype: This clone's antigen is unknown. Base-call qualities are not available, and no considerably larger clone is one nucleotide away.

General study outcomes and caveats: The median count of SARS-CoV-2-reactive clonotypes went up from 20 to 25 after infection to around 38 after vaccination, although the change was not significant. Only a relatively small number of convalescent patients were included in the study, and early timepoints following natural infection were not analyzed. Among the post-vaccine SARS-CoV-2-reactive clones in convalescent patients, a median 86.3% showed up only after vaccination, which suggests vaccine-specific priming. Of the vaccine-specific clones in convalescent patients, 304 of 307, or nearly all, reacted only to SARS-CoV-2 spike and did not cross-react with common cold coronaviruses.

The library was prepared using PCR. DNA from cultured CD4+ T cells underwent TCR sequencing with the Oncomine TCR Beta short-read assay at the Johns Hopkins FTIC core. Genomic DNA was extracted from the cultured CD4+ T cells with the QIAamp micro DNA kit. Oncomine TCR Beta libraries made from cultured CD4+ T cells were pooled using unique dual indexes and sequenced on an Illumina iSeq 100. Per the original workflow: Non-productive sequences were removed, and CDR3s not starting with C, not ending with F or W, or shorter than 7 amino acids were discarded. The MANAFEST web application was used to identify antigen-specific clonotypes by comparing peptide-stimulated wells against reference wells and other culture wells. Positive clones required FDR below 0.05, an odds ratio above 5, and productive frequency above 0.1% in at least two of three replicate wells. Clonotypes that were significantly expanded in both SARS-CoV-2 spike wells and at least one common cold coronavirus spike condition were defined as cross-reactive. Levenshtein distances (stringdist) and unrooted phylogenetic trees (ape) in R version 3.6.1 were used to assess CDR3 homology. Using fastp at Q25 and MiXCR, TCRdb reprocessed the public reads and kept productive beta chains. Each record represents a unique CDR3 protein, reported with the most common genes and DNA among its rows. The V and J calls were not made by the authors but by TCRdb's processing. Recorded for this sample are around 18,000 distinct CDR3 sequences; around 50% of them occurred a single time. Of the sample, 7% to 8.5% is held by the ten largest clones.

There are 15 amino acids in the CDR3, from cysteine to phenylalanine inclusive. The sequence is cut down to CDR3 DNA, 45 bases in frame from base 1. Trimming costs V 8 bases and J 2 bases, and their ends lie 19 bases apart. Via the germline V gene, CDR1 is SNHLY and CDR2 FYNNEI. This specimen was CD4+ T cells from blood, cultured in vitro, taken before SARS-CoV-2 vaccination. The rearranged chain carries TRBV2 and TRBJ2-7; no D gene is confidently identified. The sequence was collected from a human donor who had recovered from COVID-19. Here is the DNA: TGTGCCAGCGCGCCGAGTCCACCTATGGCCTACGAGCAGTACTTC. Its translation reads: CASAPSPPMAYEQYF.